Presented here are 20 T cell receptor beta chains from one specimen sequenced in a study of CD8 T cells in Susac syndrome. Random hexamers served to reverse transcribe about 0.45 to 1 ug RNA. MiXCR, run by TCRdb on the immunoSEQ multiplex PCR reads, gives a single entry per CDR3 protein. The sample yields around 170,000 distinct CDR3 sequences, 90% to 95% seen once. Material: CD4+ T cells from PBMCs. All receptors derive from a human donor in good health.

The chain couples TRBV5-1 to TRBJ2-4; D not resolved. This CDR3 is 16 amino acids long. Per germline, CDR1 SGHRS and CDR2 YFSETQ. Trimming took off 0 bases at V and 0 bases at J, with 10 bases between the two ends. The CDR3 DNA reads TGCGCCAGCAGCTTGGTCCCCAGTCTAGCCAAAAACATTCAGTACTTC. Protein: CASSLVPSLAKNIQYF.

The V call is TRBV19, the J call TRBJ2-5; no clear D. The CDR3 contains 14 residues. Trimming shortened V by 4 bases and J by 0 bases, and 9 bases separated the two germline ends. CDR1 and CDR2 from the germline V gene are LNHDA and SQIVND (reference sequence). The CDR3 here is CASSRSSNQETQYF. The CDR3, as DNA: TGTGCCAGTAGTAGGTCCAGCAACCAAGAGACCCAGTACTTC.

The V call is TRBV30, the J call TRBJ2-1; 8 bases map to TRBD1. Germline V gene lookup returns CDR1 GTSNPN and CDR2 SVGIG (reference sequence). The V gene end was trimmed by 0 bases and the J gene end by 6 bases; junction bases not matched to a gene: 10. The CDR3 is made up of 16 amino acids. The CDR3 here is CAWSVFGQGGRNEQFF. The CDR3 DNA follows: TGTGCCTGGAGTGTTTTCGGACAGGGCGGTCGCAATGAGCAGTTCTTC.

The CDR3: CSAIRQAGYGYTF. CDR3 DNA sequence: TGCAGTGCTATAAGACAGGCCGGGTATGGCTACACCTTC. The chain combines TRBV20-1 with TRBJ1-2, with D tentatively TRBD1 (6 bases). V dropped 4 bases and J dropped 5 bases, with 14 bases sitting between them. This CDR3 spans 13 amino acids. Germline CDR1 DFQATT, CDR2 SNEGSKA (reference sequence).

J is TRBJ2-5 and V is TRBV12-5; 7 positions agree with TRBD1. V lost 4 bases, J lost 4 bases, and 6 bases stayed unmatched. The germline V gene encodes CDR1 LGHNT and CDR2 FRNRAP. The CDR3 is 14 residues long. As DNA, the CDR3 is TGTGCTAGTGGTTCCGACAGGGAAGGAGAGACCCAGTACTTC. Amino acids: CASGSDREGETQYF. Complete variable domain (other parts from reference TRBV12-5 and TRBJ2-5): DARVTQTPRHKVTEMGQEVTMRCQPILGHNTVFWYRQTMMQGLELLAYFRNRAPLDDSGMPKDRFSAEMPDATLATLKIQPSEPRDSAVYFCASGSDREGETQYFGPGTRLLVL.

This CDR3 is CAWSVKAETYGYTF. CDR3 DNA sequence: TGTGCCTGGAGTGTAAAGGCAGAAACTTATGGCTACACCTTC. This chain links TRBV30 with TRBJ1-2; D is ambiguous. The CDR3 contains 14 residues. Germline CDR1 GTSNPN, CDR2 SVGIG (reference sequence). Trimming left V 0 bases short and J 5 bases short, with 13 bases between.

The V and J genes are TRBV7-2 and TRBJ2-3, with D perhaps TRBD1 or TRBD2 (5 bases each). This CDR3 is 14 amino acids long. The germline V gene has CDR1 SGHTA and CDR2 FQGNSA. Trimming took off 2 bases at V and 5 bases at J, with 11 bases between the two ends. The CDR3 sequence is CASSLNLGVDTQYF. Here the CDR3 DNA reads TGTGCCAGCAGCTTAAATCTGGGGGTAGATACGCAGTATTTT.

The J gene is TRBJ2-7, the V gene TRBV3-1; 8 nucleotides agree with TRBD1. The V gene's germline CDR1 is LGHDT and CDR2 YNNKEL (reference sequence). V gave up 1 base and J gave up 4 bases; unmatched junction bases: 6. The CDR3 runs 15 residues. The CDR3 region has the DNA TGTGCCAGCAGCCAAGCCCCTACAGGGGGGTACGAGCAGTACTTC. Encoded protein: CASSQAPTGGYEQYF.

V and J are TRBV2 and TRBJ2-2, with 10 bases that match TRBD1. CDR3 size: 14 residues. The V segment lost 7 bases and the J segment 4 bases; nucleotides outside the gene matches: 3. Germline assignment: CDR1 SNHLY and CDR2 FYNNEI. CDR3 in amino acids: CASTGQGRTGELFF. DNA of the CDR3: TGTGCCAGCACGGGACAGGGGCGCACCGGGGAGCTGTTTTTT.

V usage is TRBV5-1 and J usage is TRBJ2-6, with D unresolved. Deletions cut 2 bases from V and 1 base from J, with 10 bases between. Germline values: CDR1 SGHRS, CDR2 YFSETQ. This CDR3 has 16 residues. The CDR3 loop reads CASSLQWSSGANVLTF. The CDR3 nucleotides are TGCGCCAGCAGCTTACAGTGGTCGTCTGGGGCCAACGTCCTGACTTTC.

The CDR3 DNA reads TGTGCCAGCAGTCCCTCGGACAGGTTCTACGAGCAGTACTTC. It codes for CASSPSDRFYEQYF. The gene calls are TRBV7-2 and TRBJ2-7; 7 bases are a match to TRBD1. The CDR3 runs to 14 residues. The J segment lost 3 bases and the V segment lost 6 bases, leaving 8 bases of the junction unmatched. Per germline, CDR1 SGHTA and CDR2 FQGNSA.

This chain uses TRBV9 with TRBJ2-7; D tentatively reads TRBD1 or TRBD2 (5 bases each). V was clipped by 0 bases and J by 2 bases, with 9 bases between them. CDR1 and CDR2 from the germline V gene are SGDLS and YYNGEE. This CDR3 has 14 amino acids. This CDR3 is CASSVGDGPYEQYF. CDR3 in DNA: TGTGCCAGCAGCGTAGGGGACGGCCCCTACGAGCAGTACTTC.

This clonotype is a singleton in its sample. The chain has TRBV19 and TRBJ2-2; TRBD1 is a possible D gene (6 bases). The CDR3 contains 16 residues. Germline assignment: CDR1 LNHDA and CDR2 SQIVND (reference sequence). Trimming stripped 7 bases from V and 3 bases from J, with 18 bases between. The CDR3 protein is CASKPGASRDTGELFF. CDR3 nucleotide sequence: TGTGCCAGTAAGCCAGGGGCTTCTAGGGACACCGGGGAGCTGTTTTTT.

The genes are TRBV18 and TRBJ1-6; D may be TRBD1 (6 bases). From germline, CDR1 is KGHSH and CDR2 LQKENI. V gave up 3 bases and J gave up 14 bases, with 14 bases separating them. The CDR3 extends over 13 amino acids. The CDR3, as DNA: TGTGCCAGCTCACCTAACGACAGGAACGCCCTCCACTTT. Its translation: CASSPNDRNALHF.

CDR3 loop: CASSVATEGSGANVLTF. In DNA, the CDR3 is TGTGCCAGCAGCGTAGCTACCGAGGGATCTGGGGCCAACGTCCTGACTTTC. The V and J genes are TRBV9 and TRBJ2-6; maybe TRBD2 (5 bases). The CDR3 is made up of 17 amino acids. CDR1 and CDR2 from the germline V gene are SGDLS and YYNGEE. Trimming shortened V by 0 bases and J by 1 base, and 11 bases separated the two germline ends.

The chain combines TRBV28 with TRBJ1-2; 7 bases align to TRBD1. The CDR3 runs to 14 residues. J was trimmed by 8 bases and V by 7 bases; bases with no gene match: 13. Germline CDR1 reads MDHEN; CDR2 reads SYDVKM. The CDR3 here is CASNQGQNTRGYTF. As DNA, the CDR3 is TGTGCCAGCAATCAGGGACAGAACACCAGGGGCTACACCTTC.

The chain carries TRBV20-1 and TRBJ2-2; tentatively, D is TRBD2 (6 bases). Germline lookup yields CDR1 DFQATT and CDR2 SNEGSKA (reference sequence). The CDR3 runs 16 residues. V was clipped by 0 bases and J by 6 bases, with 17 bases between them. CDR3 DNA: TGCAGTGCTAGAGATCAGGTGGGAGGATCGTCCGGGGAGCTGTTTTTT. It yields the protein CSARDQVGGSSGELFF.

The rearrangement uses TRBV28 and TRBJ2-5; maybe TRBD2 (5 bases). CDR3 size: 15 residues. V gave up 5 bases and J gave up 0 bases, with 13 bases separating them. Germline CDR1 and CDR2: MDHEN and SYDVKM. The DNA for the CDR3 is TGTGCCAGCAGTCCCCCGCGAGGGCACCAAGAGACCCAGTACTTC. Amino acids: CASSPPRGHQETQYF.

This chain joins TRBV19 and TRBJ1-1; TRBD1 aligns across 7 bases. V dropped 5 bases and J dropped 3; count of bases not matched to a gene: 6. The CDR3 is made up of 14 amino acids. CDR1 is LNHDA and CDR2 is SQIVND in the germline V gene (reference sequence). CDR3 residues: CASSQRGLYTEAFF. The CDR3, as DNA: TGTGCCAGTAGTCAAAGGGGGCTGTACACTGAAGCTTTCTTT.

Here the CDR3 reads CASSPRGGSPHEQYF. DNA of the CDR3: TGTGCCAGCAGCCCGCGGGGTGGGAGTCCCCACGAGCAGTACTTC. The V and J genes are TRBV7-3 and TRBJ2-7, with D tentatively TRBD2 (6 bases). CDR3 length: 15 residues. Trimming left V 5 bases short and J 5 bases short, with 19 bases between. CDR1 SGHTA and CDR2 FQGTGA come from the germline V gene. The whole variable domain, filled in from reference TRBV7-3 and TRBJ2-7, reads GAGVSQTPSNKVTEKGKYVELRCDPISGHTALYWYRQSLGQGPEFLIYFQGTGAADDSGLPNDRFFAVRPEGSVSTLKIQRTERGDSAVYLCASSPRGGSPHEQYFGPGTRLTVT.